This is a list of T cell receptor beta chains from one sample in a study of CD8 T cells in ankylosing spondylitis. TCRdb analysed the 5' RACE reads with MiXCR anew, one entry per CDR3 protein. The sample carries 84,000 or so distinct CDR3 sequences, about 27% recorded once. Source material: blood, either unsorted or a sorted T cell fraction (not recorded which). The receptor source for this set is a male donor with ankylosing spondylitis or in good health (not recorded which). Both conserved end residues are part of each CDR3. A D gene is named only where the DNA matches it firmly. Clone size is not always given. Where it is, it says once, few, many or a class for expanded clones.

CDR3aa	CDR3nt	d_gene	v_gene	j_gene	abundance
CASSPPRQNTGELFF	TGTGCCAGCAGTCCACCCCGACAGAACACCGGGGAGCTGTTTTTT	.	TRBV5-5	TRBJ2-2	.
CASRPRTSSGDTQYF	TGTGCCAGCCGACCACGGACCTCCAGCGGAGATACGCAGTATTTT	.	TRBV5-5	TRBJ2-3	few
CASSLGQEQFF	TGCGCCAGCAGCTTGGGACAGGAGCAGTTCTTC	.	TRBV5-1	TRBJ2-1	.
CASSRQDPSTDTQYF	TGCGCCAGCAGCCGACAGGACCCCTCCACAGATACGCAGTATTTT	.	TRBV5-1	TRBJ2-3	.
CATSEQTYNEQFF	TGTGCCACCAGCGAACAGACCTACAATGAGCAGTTCTTC	.	TRBV15	TRBJ2-1	.
CASTDRNTEAFF	TGTGCCAGCACTGACCGGAACACTGAAGCTTTCTTT	.	TRBV18	TRBJ1-1	.
CASSATSGKTREQYF	TGCGCCAGCAGCGCAACTAGCGGGAAAACGCGAGAGCAGTACTTC	TRBD2	TRBV5-1	TRBJ2-7	.
CASSPDLRVPYGYTF	TGTGCCAGCAGCCCCGACCTGCGGGTTCCCTATGGCTACACCTTC	.	TRBV7-2	TRBJ1-2	.
CSARFRDEQYF	TGCAGTGCTAGGTTTCGAGACGAGCAGTACTTC	.	TRBV20-1	TRBJ2-7	few
CASSFPEGLNTDTQYF	TGTGCCAGCAGCTTCCCCGAAGGACTTAACACAGATACGCAGTATTTT	.	TRBV7-8	TRBJ2-3	.
CASSSDQRGYTF	TGTGCCAGCTCAAGCGACCAGAGGGGCTACACCTTC	.	TRBV18	TRBJ1-2	.
CSAPANGGAFF	TGCAGTGCCCCCGCAAACGGGGGAGCTTTCTTT	.	TRBV20-1	TRBJ1-1	.
CASSFGSGLAGNTIYF	TGTGCCAGCAGCTTTGGGTCAGGGCTTGCTGGAAACACCATATATTTT	.	TRBV7-9	TRBJ1-3	.
CASSLGHNYGYTF	TGCGCCAGCAGCCTGGGACACAACTATGGCTACACCTTC	.	TRBV5-1	TRBJ1-2	many
CASSPQGGVNQPQHF	TGTGCCAGCTCACCACAGGGAGGGGTCAATCAGCCCCAGCATTTT	.	TRBV18	TRBJ1-5	.
CASGWTADSSYNEQFF	TGTGCCAGCGGGTGGACCGCCGATAGCTCCTACAATGAGCAGTTCTTC	.	TRBV6-1	TRBJ2-1	.
CASSFTRDYGYTF	TGTGCCAGCAGTTTTACCCGGGACTATGGCTACACCTTC	.	TRBV12-3/TRBV12-4	TRBJ1-2	few
CASSVKVAAGEQYF	TGTGCCAGCAGTGTAAAGGTGGCCGCAGGGGAGCAGTACTTC	.	TRBV4-2	TRBJ2-7	many